This TCR beta chain was sequenced in a study of immune evolution from preneoplasia to lung adenocarcinoma. Overall study findings and caveats: Clonality was highest in normal lung, lower in later-stage lesions apparently. Normal lung had the highest top T cell clone frequencies. Highest clonality occurred in KRAS-mutant, not EGFR-mutant or double wild-type, nodules.

Method: immunoSEQ multiplex PCR; TCRdb's copy keeps in-frame clones and lacks some. Of approximately 4,000 clones listed, around 90% are singletons. Between the trimmed V and J ends, which lost 0 bases and 8 bases, there was a span of 13 bases. The CDR3 has 14 residues. The V gene's germline CDR1 is SGHTA and CDR2 FQGNSA. After pathologic assessment, macro-dissection selected premalignant or tumor cells for extraction. This clone has a handful of counts. The antigen is unknown. The J gene is TRBJ1-1, the V gene TRBV7-2; unclear D gene. Sequenced sample: FFPE minimally invasive lung adenocarcinoma tissue. The origin of this receptor is a donor older than 65 with lung adenocarcinoma. CDR3 coding DNA: TGTGCCAGCAGCTTAGCGTCCCAGAGATCCGAAGCTTTCTTT. This codes for CASSLASQRSEAFF.